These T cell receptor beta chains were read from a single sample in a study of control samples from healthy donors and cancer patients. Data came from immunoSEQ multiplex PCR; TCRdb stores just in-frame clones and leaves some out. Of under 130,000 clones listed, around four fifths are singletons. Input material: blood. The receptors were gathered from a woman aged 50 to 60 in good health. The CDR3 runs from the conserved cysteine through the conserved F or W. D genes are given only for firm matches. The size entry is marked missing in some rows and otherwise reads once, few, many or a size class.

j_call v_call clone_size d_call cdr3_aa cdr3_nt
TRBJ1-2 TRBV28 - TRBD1 CASSTYDRGGNYGYTF TGTGCCAGCAGTACCTACGACAGGGGGGGTAACTATGGCTACACCTTC
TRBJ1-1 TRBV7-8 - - CASSLRAATEAFF TGTGCCAGCAGCTTGAGGGCGGCGACTGAAGCTTTCTTT
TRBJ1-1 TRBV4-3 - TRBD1 CASSQARGPENTEAFF TGCGCCAGCAGCCAAGCCAGGGGGCCGGAGAACACTGAAGCTTTCTTT
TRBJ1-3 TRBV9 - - CASSPGRGELSGNTIYF TGTGCCAGCAGCCCCGGGCGGGGGGAACTCTCTGGAAACACCATATATTTT
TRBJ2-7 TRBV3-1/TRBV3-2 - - CASSRYSNSYEQYF TGTGCCAGCAGCCGCTACAGTAACTCCTACGAGCAGTACTTC
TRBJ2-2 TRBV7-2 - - CASSPPSSGELFF TGTGCCAGCAGCCCCCCAAGTTCCGGGGAGCTGTTTTTT
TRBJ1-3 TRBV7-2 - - CASSHGNTIYF TGTGCCAGCAGCCACGGAAACACCATATATTTT
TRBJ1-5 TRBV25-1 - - CASSEPGNQPQHF TGTGCCAGCAGTGAACCCGGGAATCAGCCCCAGCATTTT
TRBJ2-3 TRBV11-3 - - CASSSLGGITDTQYF TGTGCCAGCAGCTCCTTAGGGGGGATCACAGATACGCAGTATTTT
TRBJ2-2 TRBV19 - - CASKNAGANTGELFF TGTGCCAGTAAAAATGCGGGGGCTAACACCGGGGAGCTGTTTTTT
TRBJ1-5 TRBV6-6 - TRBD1 CASSKNQGDSNQPQHF TGTGCCAGCAGTAAAAACCAGGGGGACAGCAATCAGCCCCAGCATTTT
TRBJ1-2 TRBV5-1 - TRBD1 CASSSGTGVAYGYTF TGCGCCAGCAGCTCGGGGACAGGGGTTGCCTATGGCTACACCTTC
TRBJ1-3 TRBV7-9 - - CASSVGTGNTIYF TGTGCCAGCAGCGTGGGGACTGGAAACACCATATATTTT
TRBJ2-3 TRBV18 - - CASSPRTAGAGTDTQYF TGTGCCAGCTCACCACGGACGGCGGGGGCTGGCACAGATACGCAGTATTTT
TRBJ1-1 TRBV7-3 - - CASSTQGRSAEAFF TGTGCCAGCAGCACACAGGGCCGTTCGGCTGAAGCTTTCTTT
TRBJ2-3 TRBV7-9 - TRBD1 CASSRGDRGTADTQYF TGTGCCAGCAGCCGGGGGGACAGGGGTACCGCAGATACGCAGTATTTT
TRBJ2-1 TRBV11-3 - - CASSLDPLMGEQFF TGTGCCAGCAGCTTAGATCCCCTTATGGGTGAGCAGTTCTTC
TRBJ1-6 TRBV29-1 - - CSVALGSNNSPLHF TGCAGCGTGGCCCTCGGGAGCAATAATTCACCCCTCCACTTT
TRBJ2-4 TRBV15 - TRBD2 CATTSGGIDIQYF TGTGCCACCACTAGCGGGGGGATTGACATTCAGTACTTC
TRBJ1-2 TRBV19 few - CASSILAGGYTF TGTGCCAGTAGTATCCTGGCGGGAGGCTACACCTTC
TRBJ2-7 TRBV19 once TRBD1 CASSTGGYEQYF TGTGCCAGTAGTACAGGGGGATACGAGCAGTACTTC
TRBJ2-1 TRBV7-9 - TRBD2 CASSIWTSGRGSYNEQFF TGTGCCAGCAGCATTTGGACTAGCGGGAGAGGATCCTACAATGAGCAGTTCTTC